This TCR beta chain was recorded in a study of a mutant IDH1 vaccine in newly diagnosed glioma. Study at large: Earlier care involved radiotherapy, temozolomide, or both, and the majority received both.

TCRdb's table, derived via immunoSEQ multiplex PCR, lists solely in-frame clones and lacks some. The table shows 40,000 to 55,000 clones, with roughly four fifths occurring only once. CDR1 and CDR2 (germline): ENHRY, SYGVKD. With 3 bases removed from V and 3 bases from J, the gap between germline ends came to 9 bases. The CDR3 is 13 residues long. In the case of this clone: The antigen remains unidentified.

Indicated time point: week 35, safety follow-up. Doses of 300 ug of mutant IDH1 20-mer peptide were given with topical imiquimod. This sequence was found in a man between 35 and 55 years old with glioma. This chain links TRBV10-3 with TRBJ2-7; possibly TRBD2 for D (6 bases). Sequences were derived from PBMCs, sampled from a glioma patient whose treatment included an IDH1 peptide vaccine. CDR3 in amino acids: CAISETSYYEQYV. CDR3 nucleotide sequence: TGTGCCATCAGTGAAACTAGCTACTACGAGCAGTACGTC.